This T cell receptor (beta chain) emerged from a study of CD8 T cells in Susac syndrome (dated by TCRdb to 2018 to 2020). Turning to the overall study: The study used repertoire sequencing to test whether antigen drove CD8+ T cell activation and differentiation in Susac syndrome. Broad study findings and their caveats: The number of individuals in the TCR sequencing and HLA analysis was acknowledged as relatively small.

This clonotype occurred once. Its recognized antigen is unknown. No base qualities exist here, and no much larger clone lies one base off it. One read alone is a weak basis. RNA was extracted using the RNeasy kit, and about 0.45 to 1 ug of the RNA was reverse transcribed with random hexamers. The immunoSEQ multiplex PCR assay, which covers 54 Vbeta and 13 Jbeta segments, was used to amplify TCR beta CDR3 regions. To correct PCR amplification bias, a synthetic template baseline was used for both primer optimization and computational correction. Per the source publication's procedure: Reads were annotated to V, D and J genes according to IMGT and were analyzed with immunoSEQ Analyzer, with only productive sequences retained. Clonality was calculated as one minus the Shannon entropy normalized by log2 of the number of productive unique sequences. For each patient and control, public and private clones were evaluated among the 100 most prevalent clones. Clones were defined as Susac-specific if absent from the healthy and MS cohorts, from more than 900 published viral clones and from other ImmuneACCESS disease sequences. The public reads were reprocessed in TCRdb via fastp at Q25 and MiXCR, keeping in-frame beta chains. Each CDR3 protein appears once, grouped with its most common genes and DNA. The V and J calls reflect TCRdb's pipeline rather than the authors' work. For this sample there are roughly 190,000 distinct CDR3 sequences; about 94% appear just once. Clones ranked in the top ten supply over 0.08% of the sample.

The junction shows trimming of 6 bases on V and 9 bases on J, and the gene matches do not reach 5 bases of it. The cysteine opens and the phenylalanine closes a CDR3 of 14 amino acids. CDR3 DNA is the only sequence kept; it has 42 bases, read in frame from the first base. High-throughput TCR beta sequencing profiled peripheral blood CD8+ and CD4+ T cells from healthy donors, Susac syndrome patients and multiple sclerosis patients. Healthy donors were age- and sex-matched controls. Bulk CD8+ and CD4+ T cells were purified by magnetic negative isolation, whereas CD8+ TEMRA cells were enriched by FACS. Blood was drawn into EDTA tubes, processed within 24 hours, and PBMCs were isolated by density gradient centrifugation. PBMCs intended for TCR sequencing were cryopreserved in liquid nitrogen and were subsequently thawed in a 37 degrees C water bath. The sorted or isolated CD4+, CD8+ and CD8+ TEMRA cells reached a purity of at least 90%.

The specimen was CD4+ T cells from PBMCs. This receptor was identified in a human donor in good health. The rearrangement combines TRBV12-3 or TRBV12-4 with TRBJ2-1, with 13 middle bases fitting TRBD2. CDR3 protein: CASRGLAGVGEQFF. The sequence in DNA is TGTGCCAGCAGAGGACTAGCGGGAGTTGGTGAGCAGTTCTTC.